This record looks at one T cell receptor (beta chain) sequence and its context. These data come from a study of control samples from healthy donors and cancer patients. Sequencing was performed with immunoSEQ multiplex PCR; in TCRdb, only in-frame clones are kept and a portion is missing. The data show about 210,000 clones, and the top ten clones hold approximately 2.2%. The CDR3 contains 14 residues. V dropped 3 bases and J dropped 1 base, with 9 bases sitting between them. The V gene's germline CDR1 is LNHDA and CDR2 SQIVND (reference sequence). The sequenced sample was blood. This chain uses TRBV19 with TRBJ2-5, with D unclear. The clonotype originates from a woman younger than 45 in good health. The CDR3 protein is CASSIGPAQETQYF. The CDR3, as DNA: TGTGCCAGTAGTATTGGACCGGCCCAAGAGACCCAGTACTTC.